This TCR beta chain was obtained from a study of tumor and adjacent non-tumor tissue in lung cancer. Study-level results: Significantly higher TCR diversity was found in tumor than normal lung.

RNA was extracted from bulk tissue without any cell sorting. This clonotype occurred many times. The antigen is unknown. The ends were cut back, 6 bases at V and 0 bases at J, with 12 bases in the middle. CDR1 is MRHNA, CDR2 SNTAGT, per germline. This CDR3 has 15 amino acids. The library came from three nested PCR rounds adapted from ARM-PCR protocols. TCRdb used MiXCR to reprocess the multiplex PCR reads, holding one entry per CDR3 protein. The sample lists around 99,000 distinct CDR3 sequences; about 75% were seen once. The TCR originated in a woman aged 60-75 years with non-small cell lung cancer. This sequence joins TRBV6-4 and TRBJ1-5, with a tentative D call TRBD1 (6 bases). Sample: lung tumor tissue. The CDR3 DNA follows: TGTGCCAGCAGACAGGACAGCTATAGCAATCAGCCCCAGCATTTT. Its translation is CASRQDSYSNQPQHF.